Following are 28 T cell receptor beta chains from one sample sequenced in a study of radiation and T cells in renal cell carcinoma. Produced via immunoSEQ multiplex PCR; TCRdb's table is partial and in-frame only. The sample includes 25,000 to 40,000 clones, over 75% of them seen just once. Sample time point: blood 4 weeks post-SBRT, at nephrectomy. Treatment defined: 15 Gy SBRT to primary tumor, nephrectomy 4 weeks later. The specimen was blood, collected from a patient whose treatment included radiotherapy and nephrectomy. The receptors here all came from a man aged 55 to 70 with renal cell carcinoma.

This rearrangement joins TRBV18 to TRBJ2-7; D perhaps matches TRBD1 (5 bases). Germline V gives CDR1 KGHSH, CDR2 LQKENI. Between the trimmed V and J ends, which lost 3 bases and 2 bases, there was a span of 8 bases. The CDR3 consists of 13 residues. This chain's CDR3 is CASSPGQTYEQYF. The CDR3 coding sequence is TGTGCCAGCTCACCTGGACAAACCTACGAGCAGTACTTC. Variable domain in full (rest from reference TRBV18 and TRBJ2-7): NAGVMQNPRHLVRRRGQEARLRCSPMKGHSHVYWYRQLPEEGLKFMVYLQKENIIDESGMPKERFSAEFPKEGPSILRIQQVVRGDSAAYFCASSPGQTYEQYFGPGTRLTVT.

The CDR3 sequence: CASSLGSNTEAFF. The CDR3 DNA follows: TGCGCCAGCAGCTTGGGAAGTAACACTGAAGCTTTCTTT. This chain connects TRBV5-1 to TRBJ1-1; the D is unclear. In germline, CDR1 is SGHRS, CDR2 YFSETQ. This CDR3 is built from 13 residues. With 0 bases removed from V and 2 bases from J, the gap between germline ends came to 5 bases.

J is TRBJ2-4 and V is TRBV20-1, with TRBD2 as a possible D gene (6 bases). CDR1 and CDR2 (germline): DFQATT, SNEGSKA (reference sequence). The length of the CDR3 is 11 residues. V shed 5 bases and J shed 13 bases, with 15 bases lying between them. The CDR3 region has the DNA TGCAGTGCTGGGGAAGGAGGGGAGCAGTACTTC. As protein: CSAGEGGEQYF.

This clone was seen once. The V gene is TRBV10-3, the J gene TRBJ1-1; a possible D gene is TRBD1 (5 bases). Trimming shortened V by 7 bases and J by 3 bases, and 12 bases separated the two germline ends. Germline-derived CDR1 and CDR2 are ENHRY and SYGVKD. The CDR3 totals 13 residues. CDR3 sequence: CAIKEGMDTEAFF. The CDR3 DNA is TGTGCCATCAAGGAGGGGATGGACACTGAAGCTTTCTTT.

This clone was recorded a few times. The CDR3 spells CASSTNPGLAGSYEQYF. The CDR3 nucleotides are TGTGCCAGTAGTACGAACCCAGGACTAGCGGGGTCCTACGAGCAGTACTTC. This chain joins TRBV19 and TRBJ2-7; 12 nucleotides line up with TRBD2. The CDR3 loop spans 17 amino acids. Looked up from germline, CDR1 is LNHDA and CDR2 is SQIVND (reference sequence). V shed 4 bases and J 1 base; nucleotides not matched to a gene: 8.

This chain links TRBV29-1 with TRBJ2-7; the D gene is possibly TRBD1 (6 bases). V dropped 3 bases and J dropped 5 bases, with 20 bases sitting between them. The V gene's germline CDR1 is SQVTM and CDR2 ANQGSEA. The length of the CDR3 is 15 residues. Here the CDR3 reads CSVELQGGKNNEQYF. DNA of the CDR3: TGCAGCGTTGAGTTACAGGGTGGGAAGAACAACGAGCAGTACTTC.

This chain uses TRBV2 with TRBJ2-7, with 7 bases matching TRBD1. The germline gives CDR1 SNHLY, CDR2 FYNNEI. This CDR3 contains 14 residues. J gave up 3 bases and V 7 bases, and 9 bases lay outside the gene matches. The CDR3 spells CASKETGLNYEQYF. CDR3 bases: TGTGCCAGCAAGGAGACAGGGCTTAACTACGAGCAGTACTTC. Complete variable domain (other parts from reference TRBV2 and TRBJ2-7): EPEVTQTPSHQVTQMGQEVILRCVPISNHLYFYWYRQILGQKVEFLVSFYNNEISEKSEIFDDQFSVERPDGSNFTLKIRSTKLEDSAMYFCASKETGLNYEQYFGPGTRLTVT.

This clone was observed once. V is TRBV30 and J is TRBJ2-2; tentatively, D is TRBD1 or TRBD2 (6 bases each). The CDR3 is made up of 16 amino acids. Trimming left V 2 bases short and J 7 bases short, with 20 bases between. Germline V gene sequence: CDR1 GTSNPN, CDR2 SVGIG (reference sequence). The DNA for the CDR3 is TGTGCCTGGAGTCCTCGGGGGCAGGGAAAGGTCGGGGAGCTGTTTTTT. Translated, it gives CAWSPRGQGKVGELFF. Full variable domain (outside the CDR3, taken from reference TRBV30 and TRBJ2-2): SQTIHQWPATLVQPVGSPLSLECTVEGTSNPNLYWYRQAAGRGLQLLFYSVGIGQISSEVPQNLSASRPQDRQFILSSKKLLLSDSGFYLCAWSPRGQGKVGELFFGEGSRLTVL.

This chain joins TRBV28 and TRBJ2-5, with D unclear. CDR3 length: 11 residues. V shed 3 bases and J shed 5 bases, with 4 bases lying between them. CDR1 is MDHEN, CDR2 SYDVKM, per germline. The DNA of the CDR3 is TGTGCCAGCAGTTTCGAGGAGACCCAGTACTTC. It translates to CASSFEETQYF.

J is TRBJ2-7 and V is TRBV5-1; D remains unclear. Per the germline V gene, CDR1 is SGHRS and CDR2 is YFSETQ. This CDR3 contains 13 residues. The germline V and J ends were trimmed by 3 bases and 2 bases, with 9 bases remaining between them. The CDR3 loop reads CASSSLDTYEQYF. The CDR3, as DNA: TGCGCCAGCAGCTCCTTAGACACCTACGAGCAGTACTTC.

The gene calls are TRBV2 and TRBJ2-2, with TRBD1 identical over 7 bases. V shed 5 bases and J 6 bases; nucleotides not matched to a gene: 12. The germline CDR1 and CDR2 sequences are SNHLY and FYNNEI. This CDR3 is 16 amino acids long. CDR3 coding DNA: TGTGCCAGCAGTAAATCTAACAGGGGATTGGCCGGGGAGCTGTTTTTT. This encodes CASSKSNRGLAGELFF.

The gene calls are TRBV5-1 and TRBJ1-3; D gene ambiguous. V shed 7 bases and J shed 3 bases, with 11 bases lying between them. CDR1 is SGHRS, CDR2 YFSETQ, per germline. This CDR3 has 13 residues. The DNA of the CDR3 is TGCGCCAGCCAGATTAATATTGGAAACACCATATATTTT. Translation gives CASQINIGNTIYF.

The chain combines TRBV20-1 with TRBJ1-1, with D unresolved. Germline V gene lookup returns CDR1 DFQATT and CDR2 SNEGSKA (reference sequence). V lost 6 bases and J 3 bases, leaving 8 bases between the germline ends. CDR3 size: 11 residues. CDR3 sequence (DNA): TGCAGTGCGAGCCGGGACACTGAAGCTTTCTTT. Translating gives CSASRDTEAFF.

This chain joins TRBV27 and TRBJ1-6; D uncertain. The CDR3 extends over 16 amino acids. Trimming removed 2 bases from V and 5 bases from J, with 13 bases in between. Germline V gives CDR1 MNHEY, CDR2 SMNVEV (reference sequence). The CDR3 DNA reads TGTGCCAGCAGTTTAATTGGGGTAGAACATAATTCACCCCTCCACTTT. Translating gives CASSLIGVEHNSPLHF.

As DNA, the CDR3 is TGTGCCAGCAGCCCGTCTACAGGGGGGGAGTATGGCTACACCTTC. As protein: CASSPSTGGEYGYTF. The genes are TRBV7-2 and TRBJ1-2; 8 bases are shared with TRBD1. The CDR3 is made up of 15 amino acids. Germline CDR1 SGHTA, CDR2 FQGNSA. Trimming took 5 bases from V and 5 from J; bases not matched to a gene: 10.

The CDR3 region has the DNA TGTGCCACCAGCAGAGATGGACGGCGAGTCGGGCAGTCTAGCACAGATACGCAGTATTTT. It encodes CATSRDGRRVGQSSTDTQYF. The chain is built from TRBV15 and TRBJ2-3, with D unresolved. The CDR3 sequence is 20 residues long. Germline CDR1 and CDR2: LNHNV and YYDKDF (reference sequence). V was clipped by 0 bases and J by 0 bases, with 22 bases between them.

The rearrangement uses TRBV18 and TRBJ2-1, with 8 positions matching TRBD2. The ends lost 5 bases at V and 9 bases at J; junction bases unmatched: 12. The CDR3 loop spans 15 amino acids. Germline V gene lookup returns CDR1 KGHSH and CDR2 LQKENI. CDR3 region: CASSSVREGQGEQFF. The CDR3, as DNA: TGTGCCAGCTCAAGTGTTCGGGAGGGCCAGGGTGAGCAGTTCTTC.

The genes are TRBV27 and TRBJ2-6; D remains unclear. The CDR3 has 14 amino acids. Trimming removed 3 bases from V and 0 bases from J, with 3 bases in between. CDR1 and CDR2 from the germline V gene are MNHEY and SMNVEV (reference sequence). In DNA form, the CDR3 reads TGTGCCAGCAGTTTCAGCTCTGGGGCCAACGTCCTGACTTTC. It codes for CASSFSSGANVLTF. The full variable domain, rest sourced from reference TRBV27 and TRBJ2-6, is EAQVTQNPRYLITVTGKKLTVTCSQNMNHEYMSWYRQDPGLGLRQIYYSMNVEVTDKGDVPEGYKVSRKEKRNFPLILESPSPNQTSLYFCASSFSSGANVLTFGAGSRLTVL.

The genes are TRBV11-2 and TRBJ2-4, with D uncertain. The CDR3 spans 16 residues. CDR1 is SGHAT and CDR2 is FQNNGV in the germline V gene. V was shortened by 5 bases and J by 0 bases, with 14 bases between the two germline ends. CDR3 coding DNA: TGTGCCAGCAGCCCCAGAAATTATCTAGCCAAAAACATTCAGTACTTC. This translates into CASSPRNYLAKNIQYF.

The J gene is TRBJ2-7, the V gene TRBV7-2, with 9 bases that match TRBD1. The CDR3 consists of 15 residues. Germline CDR1 SGHTA, CDR2 FQGNSA. V shed 5 bases and J 1 base; nucleotides not matched to a gene: 6. The CDR3 region is CASSDDRGGSYEQYF. The CDR3 bases are TGTGCCAGCAGCGATGACAGGGGGGGGTCCTACGAGCAGTACTTC.

As DNA, the CDR3 is TGTGCCAGCAGCGAGACGGACGGTTTGGGTTCACCCCTCCACTTT. It translates to CASSETDGLGSPLHF. This sequence joins TRBV2 and TRBJ1-6; D not certain. This CDR3 has 15 residues. Germline-derived CDR1 and CDR2 are SNHLY and FYNNEI. Trimming stripped 6 bases from V and 9 bases from J, with 18 bases between.

About this clone itself: One end of the junction varies from germline; a read error may be responsible. The chain recombines TRBV5-3 with TRBJ1-2, with D possibly matching TRBD1 (5 bases). TRBV5-3 counts as an open reading frame of uncertain function. This CDR3 is built from 15 residues. The CDR3 here is CASSQEEGRVNGYTF. For the CDR3, the DNA is TGCGCCAGCAGCCAAGAGGAGGGACGAGTTAATGGCTACACCTTC.

This rearrangement joins TRBV7-9 to TRBJ1-1, with D uncertain. Trimming stripped 2 bases from V and 10 bases from J, with 11 bases between. The CDR3 contains 12 residues. Germline values: CDR1 SEHNR, CDR2 FQNEAQ (reference sequence). The CDR3 loop reads CASSLPLDSAFF. The CDR3 bases are TGTGCCAGCAGCTTACCCCTCGACTCAGCTTTCTTT.

Turning to this clone: This may stem from a read error, because a much larger clone lies one nucleotide away. The genes are TRBV5-4 and TRBJ2-1; TRBD2 matches 12 bases. CDR3 length: 14 amino acids. V lost 4 bases to trimming and J lost 8 bases; unmatched junction nucleotides: 4. The germline V gene encodes CDR1 SGHNT and CDR2 YYREEE (reference sequence). The CDR3 is CASSTSGRRDEQFF. In DNA form, the CDR3 reads TGTGCCAGCAGCACTAGCGGGAGGAGGGATGAGCAGTTCTTC.

The chain is built from TRBV18 and TRBJ2-7; 7 bases map to TRBD2. The CDR3 is 13 amino acids. The ends lost 3 bases at V and 6 bases at J; junction bases unmatched: 5. CDR1 and CDR2 (germline): KGHSH, LQKENI. The CDR3 loop is CASSPGDYLEQYF. In nucleotides, the CDR3 is TGTGCCAGCTCACCGGGGGACTACCTCGAGCAGTACTTC.

V is TRBV7-2 and J is TRBJ2-7; the D call may be TRBD1 or TRBD2 (5 bases each). CDR3 length: 16 amino acids. CDR1 is SGHTA and CDR2 is FQGNSA in the germline V gene. With 2 bases removed from V and 0 bases from J, the gap between germline ends came to 14 bases. CDR3 loop: CASSLRSAGASYEQYF. As DNA, the CDR3 is TGTGCCAGCAGCTTAAGGTCTGCCGGGGCCTCCTACGAGCAGTACTTC.

The chain carries TRBV9 and TRBJ2-7; TRBD2 matches at 9 bases. The CDR3 contains 16 residues. From germline, CDR1 is SGDLS and CDR2 YYNGEE. With 4 bases clipped from V and 6 bases from J, the junction kept 14 bases outside the gene matches. DNA of the CDR3: TGTGCCAGCAGCAGTAGCGGTAGCGGGAGTCTCATCGAGCAGTACTTC. It translates to CASSSSGSGSLIEQYF.

In DNA, the CDR3 is TGTGCCAGCAGCCTAACGTACAGGGGGAGCACTGAAGCTTTCTTT. This sequence encodes CASSLTYRGSTEAFF. The V call is TRBV14, the J call TRBJ1-1, with TRBD1 matching over 8 bases. V lost 4 bases and J lost 4; bases outside the gene matches: 8. The CDR3 consists of 15 residues. Germline CDR1 is SGHDN and CDR2 is FVKESK.